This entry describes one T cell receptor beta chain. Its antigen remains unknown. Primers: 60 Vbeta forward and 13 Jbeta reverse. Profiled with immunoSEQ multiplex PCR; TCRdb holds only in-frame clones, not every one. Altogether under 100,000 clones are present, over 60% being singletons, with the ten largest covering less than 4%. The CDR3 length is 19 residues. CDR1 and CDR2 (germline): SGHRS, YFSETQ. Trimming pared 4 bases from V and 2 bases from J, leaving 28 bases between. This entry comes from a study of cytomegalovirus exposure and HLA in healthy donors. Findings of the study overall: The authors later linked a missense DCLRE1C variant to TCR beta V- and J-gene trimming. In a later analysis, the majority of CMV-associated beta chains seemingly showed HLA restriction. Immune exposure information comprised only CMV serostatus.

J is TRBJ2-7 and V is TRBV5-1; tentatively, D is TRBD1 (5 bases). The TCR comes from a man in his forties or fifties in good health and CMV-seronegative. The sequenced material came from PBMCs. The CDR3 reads CASSRTSAGISTPTYEQYF. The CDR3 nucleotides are TGCGCCAGCAGCCGTACGAGTGCAGGGATTTCTACCCCCACCTACGAGCAGTACTTC.